What follows are 22 T cell receptor beta chains derived from one specimen sequenced in a study of blood T cell repertoires in COVID-19. Method: immunoSEQ multiplex PCR; TCRdb's copy keeps in-frame clones and lacks some. The data show 300,000 to 400,000 clones, roughly nine tenths seen once. Sequenced material: PBMCs or T cells enriched from blood (not recorded which). The origin of the receptors is a man aged 18 to 30 who had recovered from COVID-19.

V gene TRBV2 combines with J gene TRBJ1-2; 8 positions agree with TRBD1. CDR1 is SNHLY and CDR2 is FYNNEI in the germline V gene. The CDR3 extends over 13 amino acids. With V trimmed by 8 bases and J by 7 bases, 9 bases remained unmatched. CDR3 protein: CASVGRGRGGYTF. The CDR3 bases are TGTGCCAGCGTCGGCAGGGGGCGGGGTGGCTACACCTTC.

V and J are TRBV19 and TRBJ2-5; 7 positions match TRBD1. The V gene end was trimmed by 5 bases and the J gene end by 4 bases; junction bases not matched to a gene: 1. Looked up from germline, CDR1 is LNHDA and CDR2 is SQIVND (reference sequence). The CDR3 loop spans 12 amino acids. The CDR3: CASSAGGETQYF. The CDR3 DNA follows: TGTGCCAGTAGTGCAGGGGGAGAGACCCAGTACTTC.

The V and J genes are TRBV2 and TRBJ1-6; unclear D gene. Germline lookup yields CDR1 SNHLY and CDR2 FYNNEI. Trimming pared 7 bases from V and 3 bases from J, leaving 7 bases between. The CDR3 is 13 amino acids. CDR3 in DNA: TGTGCCAGCACTCCAGTCTATAATTCACCCCTCCACTTT. As protein: CASTPVYNSPLHF. Drawing the rest from reference TRBV2 and TRBJ1-6, the complete variable domain is EPEVTQTPSHQVTQMGQEVILRCVPISNHLYFYWYRQILGQKVEFLVSFYNNEISEKSEIFDDQFSVERPDGSNFTLKIRSTKLEDSAMYFCASTPVYNSPLHFGNGTRLTVT.

The V gene is TRBV4-2, the J gene TRBJ2-2; 9 bases match TRBD1. Germline loops: CDR1 LGHNA, CDR2 YNFKEQ. The ends lost 3 bases at V and 5 bases at J; junction bases unmatched: 4. This CDR3 contains 15 residues. CDR3 in DNA: TGTGCCAGCAGCCACCCTGGACAGGGGACCGGGGAGCTGTTTTTT. Protein sequence: CASSHPGQGTGELFF.

This clone was counted once. V usage is TRBV29-1 and J usage is TRBJ2-1; 7 bases fit TRBD2. The CDR3 length is 11 residues. V was pared by 4 bases and J by 6 bases, with 0 bases of the junction left unmatched. Germline loops: CDR1 SQVTM, CDR2 ANQGSEA. CDR3 protein: CSVGGGNEQFF. The DNA of the CDR3 is TGCAGCGTTGGGGGGGGCAATGAGCAGTTCTTC.

The CDR3 DNA follows: TGTGCCAGCAGGACTAGTCACACCGGGGAGCTGTTTTTT. This codes for CASRTSHTGELFF. The rearrangement uses TRBV2 and TRBJ2-2, with D tentatively TRBD2 (6 bases). The germline V and J ends were trimmed by 6 bases and 3 bases, with 8 bases remaining between them. Germline V lookup: CDR1 SNHLY, CDR2 FYNNEI. The CDR3 extends over 13 amino acids.

The J gene is TRBJ2-2, the V gene TRBV9; maybe TRBD2 (6 bases). CDR1 is SGDLS, CDR2 YYNGEE, per germline. Between the trimmed V and J ends, which lost 0 bases and 1 base, there was a span of 16 bases. The CDR3 consists of 18 residues. The CDR3 nucleotides are TGTGCCAGCAGCGTAGAAGGGGCGGGGCTGATGAACACCGGGGAGCTGTTTTTT. This gives the protein CASSVEGAGLMNTGELFF.

V and J are TRBV23-1 and TRBJ2-1; D remains ambiguous. TRBV23-1 is sorted into the ORF group, with uncertain function. Trimming shortened V by 0 bases and J by 8 bases, and 11 bases separated the two germline ends. The CDR3 has 14 amino acids. The CDR3 DNA reads as TGCGCCAGCAGTCAATCGCGGCAGTATCATGAGCAGTTCTTC. The encoded protein is CASSQSRQYHEQFF.

The chain recombines TRBV5-1 with TRBJ2-6; weak D call: TRBD1 (6 bases). V lost 7 bases and J lost 1, with 12 bases in between. The length of the CDR3 is 15 residues. Germline assignment: CDR1 SGHRS and CDR2 YFSETQ. CDR3 sequence reads: CASQIGTSGANVLTF. CDR3 nucleotide sequence: TGCGCCAGCCAGATCGGGACATCTGGGGCCAACGTCCTGACTTTC.

Written as DNA, the CDR3 is TGCGCCAGCAGCCAGACAGGGGGCAGCAACTATGGCTACACCTTC. Translating gives CASSQTGGSNYGYTF. V usage is TRBV5-1 and J usage is TRBJ1-2; 10 nucleotides line up with TRBD1. The junction had 5 bases not matched to a gene; V was cut back by 4 bases and J by 2 bases. CDR1 and CDR2 (germline): SGHRS, YFSETQ. This CDR3 has 15 amino acids.

The gene calls are TRBV5-1 and TRBJ2-1; weak D call: TRBD1 (5 bases). This CDR3 comprises 16 residues. Germline V gene lookup returns CDR1 SGHRS and CDR2 YFSETQ. V lost 4 bases to trimming and J lost 0 bases, with 14 bases between them. The CDR3 coding sequence is TGCGCCAGCAGCATATGGATAGACAGCTCCTACAATGAGCAGTTCTTC. The encoded protein is CASSIWIDSSYNEQFF.

This chain joins TRBV6-5 and TRBJ1-4; maybe TRBD1 (5 bases). Germline V CDR1 and CDR2: MNHEY, SVGAGI. V was clipped by 11 bases and J by 4 bases, with 17 bases between them. This CDR3 comprises 14 residues. CDR3 amino acids: CASSRGGHNEKLFF. CDR3 nucleotides: TGTGCCTCCTCTAGGGGCGGTCATAATGAAAAACTGTTTTTT.

The J gene is TRBJ2-1, the V gene TRBV4-1, with a tentative D call TRBD2 (6 bases). V gave up 1 base and J gave up 8 bases, with 9 bases separating them. The length of the CDR3 is 13 residues. Germline V CDR1 and CDR2: MGHRA, YSYEKL. Written as DNA, the CDR3 is TGCGCCAGCAGCCAAGGGGGAGGAGATGAGCAGTTCTTC. Amino acid sequence: CASSQGGGDEQFF.

The V and J genes are TRBV27 and TRBJ1-2, with 8 bases that match TRBD1. Germline CDR1 is MNHEY and CDR2 is SMNVEV (reference sequence). The CDR3 has 13 amino acids. V shed 6 bases, J shed 5 bases, and the junction held 5 bases outside the gene matches. The CDR3 sequence: CASSRDRQYGYTF. In DNA form, the CDR3 reads TGTGCCAGCAGCCGGGACAGGCAGTATGGCTACACCTTC.

V gene TRBV27 combines with J gene TRBJ1-1; 8 bases map to TRBD1. Germline values: CDR1 MNHEY, CDR2 SMNVEV (reference sequence). The CDR3 is 15 residues long. V trimming: 5 bases; J trimming: 3 bases; junction bases outside the gene matches: 8. The CDR3 here is CASSTRQGMDTEAFF. The DNA for the CDR3 is TGTGCCAGCAGTACCCGACAGGGGATGGACACTGAAGCTTTCTTT.

V is TRBV5-1 and J is TRBJ1-5; maybe TRBD1 (5 bases). Germline V gene lookup returns CDR1 SGHRS and CDR2 YFSETQ. There are 15 residues in the CDR3. Trimming took 0 bases from V and 3 from J, leaving 10 bases between them. The CDR3 here is CASSLEGDPNQPQHF. As DNA, the CDR3 is TGCGCCAGCAGCTTGGAAGGGGATCCCAATCAGCCCCAGCATTTT.

The V and J genes are TRBV25-1 and TRBJ2-1; 9 bases are a match to TRBD1. From germline, CDR1 is MGHDK and CDR2 SYGVNS. Trimming at V came to 6 bases and at J to 5 bases, leaving 11 bases not matched to a gene. CDR3 length: 16 amino acids. CDR3 sequence reads: CASRKPGTGFNNEQFF. The CDR3 DNA is TGTGCCAGCAGGAAGCCCGGGACAGGGTTTAACAATGAGCAGTTCTTC.

The rearrangement joins TRBV4-3 to TRBJ1-4; D is possibly TRBD1 (6 bases). The V gene lost 4 bases and the J gene lost 4 bases, with 13 bases spanning the gap. The CDR3 consists of 15 residues. Germline lookup yields CDR1 LGHNA and CDR2 YSLEER. CDR3 coding DNA: TGCGCCAGCAGCCGCCGGACAGCGTTTAATGAAAAACTGTTTTTT. Protein sequence: CASSRRTAFNEKLFF.

The gene calls are TRBV6-5 and TRBJ1-1; D perhaps matches TRBD1 (6 bases). In germline, CDR1 is MNHEY, CDR2 SVGAGI. This CDR3 has 15 amino acids. Trimming left V 6 bases short and J 3 bases short, with 17 bases between. The CDR3 nucleotides read TGTGCCAGCAGCCCAGTTGGGGCAGGGGACACTGAAGCTTTCTTT. This encodes CASSPVGAGDTEAFF.

The rearrangement joins TRBV19 to TRBJ2-1, with 8 bases fitting TRBD2. The length of the CDR3 is 17 residues. V was pared by 3 bases and J by 6 bases, with 13 bases of the junction left unmatched. The germline CDR1 and CDR2 sequences are LNHDA and SQIVND (reference sequence). The CDR3 loop is CASSMYSGGTRPNEQFF. The CDR3 DNA reads TGTGCCAGTAGTATGTATTCGGGGGGGACTAGGCCCAATGAGCAGTTCTTC.

The rearrangement links TRBV19 to TRBJ2-1; 11 bases map to TRBD2. Trimming cost V 3 bases and J 4 bases; bases outside gene matches: 8. The CDR3 runs to 17 residues. Germline CDR1 is LNHDA and CDR2 is SQIVND (reference sequence). The CDR3 region is CASSIGGLAAYYNEQFF. CDR3 sequence (DNA): TGTGCCAGTAGTATTGGGGGACTAGCGGCATATTACAATGAGCAGTTCTTC. The full variable domain, with the rest looked up from reference TRBV19 and TRBJ2-1, is DGGITQSPKYLFRKEGQNVTLSCEQNLNHDAMYWYRQDPGQGLRLIYYSQIVNDFQKGDIAEGYSVSREKKESFPLTVTSAQKNPTAFYLCASSIGGLAAYYNEQFFGPGTRLTVL.

The chain combines TRBV5-4 with TRBJ1-6, with a tentative D call TRBD1 (5 bases). V was pared by 6 bases and J by 9 bases, with 16 bases between. Germline V gene lookup returns CDR1 SGHNT and CDR2 YYREEE (reference sequence). There are 14 residues in the CDR3. The CDR3 DNA is TGTGCCAGCACCCCGGGGGGGATGAGTTCACCCCTCCACTTT. Protein product: CASTPGGMSSPLHF.